This TCR beta chain was sequenced in a study of OX40 agonist ivuxolimab in advanced cancers. The study, taken as a whole, reports: CD8+ T cells averaged more expanded clones than CD4+. Certain nonresponders likewise exhibited a low normalized T-cell clonal expansion.

The method was immunoSEQ multiplex PCR; TCRdb's version includes in-frame clones alone and lacks a portion of them. The sample lists 60,000 or so clones, 80% to 85% occurring once. Trimming took 5 bases from V and 5 from J, leaving 15 bases between them. In germline, CDR1 is MDHEN, CDR2 SYDVKM. The CDR3 length is 14 residues. A word on this clone: Its antigen is as yet unknown.

The receptor was isolated from an adult with an advanced solid tumor such as melanoma, head and neck, liver or kidney cancer. Here the sequenced sample was CD4+ or CD8+ T cells sorted from blood, taken in a trial of the OX40 agonist ivuxolimab. V is TRBV28 and J is TRBJ1-2, with D possibly being TRBD1 (6 bases). CDR3 sequence: CASSRATGRYGYTF. The DNA of the CDR3 is TGTGCCAGCAGTCGGGCAACAGGGCGATATGGCTACACCTTC.